This entry features one T cell receptor beta chain sequence. The antigen is unknown. As to time point: peripheral blood 6 weeks after treatment start. The assay was immunoSEQ multiplex PCR, and TCRdb's table has in-frame clones only and misses some. The sample includes over 100,000 clones, more than 85% seen only once; the top ten take about 4%. Germline CDR1 SGHKS, CDR2 YYEKEE (reference sequence). This CDR3 comprises 17 residues. V dropped 4 bases and J dropped 3; count of bases not matched to a gene: 9. This record comes from a study of PD-L1 blockade in urothelial cancer. Notes on the study in general: In blood sampled pretreatment, TCR clonality below the median predicted better survival.

Source: PBMCs, taken around atezolizumab (anti-PD-L1) treatment. The clonotype originates from a man between 60 and 75 years old with urothelial cancer. The V call is TRBV5-5, the J call TRBJ2-3; 12 bases are shared with TRBD2. The DNA of the CDR3 is TGTGCCAGCAGCAAAAGGACTAGCGGGGAGGGTACAGATACGCAGTATTTT. Protein sequence: CASSKRTSGEGTDTQYF. Full variable domain (missing parts from reference TRBV5-5 and TRBJ2-3): DAGVTQSPTHLIKTRGQQVTLRCSPISGHKSVSWYQQVLGQGPQFIFQYYEKEERGRGNFPDRFSARQFPNYSSELNVNALLLGDSALYLCASSKRTSGEGTDTQYFGPGTRLTVL.